The sequence of this T cell receptor (beta chain) was determined in a study of blood T cell repertoires in COVID-19. Participants were aged about 18 to 100 years from approximately 25 US areas. Participant-given clinical history determined each cohort assignment. CDR1 SGHRS and CDR2 YFSETQ come from the germline V gene. The CDR3 covers 12 residues. Clones were read by immunoSEQ multiplex PCR, and TCRdb kept only the in-frame ones, dropping some. The sample has 250,000 to 300,000 clones, under 90% seen once. This clonotype was sampled from a man aged 25 to 45 with acute COVID-19. The sequencing input was PBMCs or T cells enriched from blood (not recorded which). The rearrangement uses TRBV5-1 and TRBJ2-7, with D unresolved. CDR3 amino acids: CASSPGNYEQYV. CDR3 coding DNA: TGTGCCAGCAGCCCGGGTAACTACGAGCAGTACGTC.